These T cell receptor beta chains were read from a single sample in a study of blood T cell repertoires in COVID-19. Assay: immunoSEQ multiplex PCR; the TCRdb copy retains only in-frame clones and omits some. The sample has fewer than 400,000 clones, about 87% seen once. Input material: peripheral blood. The receptors here all came from a human donor in a cohort sampled during active COVID-19. CDR3s include the opening cysteine and the closing phenylalanine or tryptophan. Fields, in order: V gene, J gene, CDR3 length, D gene, clone size, CDR3 DNA, CDR3 protein. The D gene is left open where the match is weak. For some rows the clone size is stated as once, few or many, or as a class when expanded; others skip it.

TRBV10-3	TRBJ1-2	15	TRBD1	few	TGTGCCATCAGTGAGGACAGGGGGCTTTTTTCTGGCTACACCTTC	CAISEDRGLFSGYTF
TRBV2	TRBJ1-1	12	-	-	TGTGCCAGCAGTGCAGGCGCTCCGAAGGCTTTCTTT	CASSAGAPKAFF
TRBV5-1	TRBJ2-5	16	-	-	TGCGCCAGCAGCTTGGAGGTAGCCCCGTACCAAGAGACCCAGTACTTC	CASSLEVAPYQETQYF
TRBV20-1	TRBJ2-1	12	-	-	TGCAGTGCTAGTATCGGGGAAGAGGAGCAGTTCTTC	CSASIGEEEQFF
TRBV29-1	TRBJ2-7	14	TRBD1	-	TGCAGCGTCTCACGACAGGGGACATCCTACGAGCAGTACTTC	CSVSRQGTSYEQYF
TRBV5-5	TRBJ2-7	18	TRBD2	-	TGTGCCAGCAGCTTGGCCGGGACTAGCGGGGACGAGTCCTACGAGCAGTACTTC	CASSLAGTSGDESYEQYF
TRBV4-1	TRBJ2-5	16	-	-	TGCGCCAGCAGCCAAGGACCTCAGGTACCCCAAAAGACCCAGTACTTC	CASSQGPQVPQKTQYF
TRBV3-1/TRBV3-2	TRBJ2-1	15	-	-	TGTGCCAGCAGCCCCGGACTGCCCTCCTACAATGAGCAGTTCTTC	CASSPGLPSYNEQFF
TRBV6-5	TRBJ2-1	13	-	-	TGTGCCAGCAGCCACCAACCTCGGACAGAGCAGTTCTTC	CASSHQPRTEQFF
TRBV4-1	TRBJ2-7	17	-	-	TGCGCCAGCAGCCAAGTAGTGCTGGGTCTTCACTACTACGAGCAGTACTTC	CASSQVVLGLHYYEQYF
TRBV19	TRBJ2-5	13	-	-	TGTGCCAGTAGTATGGGCAGGGTGGAGACCCAGTACTTC	CASSMGRVETQYF
TRBV6-5	TRBJ1-2	13	TRBD1	-	TGTGCCAGCAGTCCGACAGGGATCTATGGCTACACCTTC	CASSPTGIYGYTF
TRBV5-1	TRBJ2-5	14	TRBD2	-	TGCGCCAGCAGCTTCGGCGGGAGGGGAGAGACCCAGTACTTC	CASSFGGRGETQYF
TRBV6-5	TRBJ2-2	14	-	-	TGTGCCAGCAGTTACTCGAGGGAGGCCGGGGAGCTGTTTTTT	CASSYSREAGELFF
TRBV20-1	TRBJ2-4	11	TRBD1	-	TGCAGTGTGGGGACAGTAAACATTCAGTACTTC	CSVGTVNIQYF
TRBV5-1	TRBJ2-3	15	TRBD1	once	TGCGCCAGCAGCCGGGACAGGGGGCTAGGAGATACGCAGTATTTT	CASSRDRGLGDTQYF
TRBV6-1	TRBJ2-7	14	-	-	TGTGCCAGCAGTGAAGCGCGTCAGGCTCTTGAGCAGTACTTC	CASSEARQALEQYF
TRBV6-1	TRBJ2-7	11	-	-	TGTGCCAGCAGCCGTACGACTGAGCAGTACTTC	CASSRTTEQYF
TRBV3-1/TRBV3-2	TRBJ1-6	12	-	once	TGTGCCAGCAGCGATCAGGATTCACCCCTCCACTTT	CASSDQDSPLHF
TRBV4-1	TRBJ2-7	16	TRBD2	-	TGCGCCAGCAGCCAAGGACTAGCGGGAGTGGCCTACGAGCAGTACTTC	CASSQGLAGVAYEQYF